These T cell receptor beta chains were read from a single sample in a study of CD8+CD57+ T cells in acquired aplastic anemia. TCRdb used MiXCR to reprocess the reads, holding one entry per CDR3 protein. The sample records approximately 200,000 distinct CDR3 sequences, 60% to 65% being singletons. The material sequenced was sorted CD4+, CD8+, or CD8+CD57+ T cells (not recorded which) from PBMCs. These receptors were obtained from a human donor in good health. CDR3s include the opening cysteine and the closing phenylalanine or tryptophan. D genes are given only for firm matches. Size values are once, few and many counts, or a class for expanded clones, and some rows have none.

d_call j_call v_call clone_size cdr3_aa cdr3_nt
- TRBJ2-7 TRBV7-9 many CASSLVALGLEQYF TGTGCCAGCAGCTTAGTCGCCCTGGGGCTCGAGCAGTACTTC
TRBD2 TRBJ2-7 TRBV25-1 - CASTEGGYGYEQYF TGTGCCAGCACCGAGGGAGGGTACGGGTACGAGCAGTACTTC
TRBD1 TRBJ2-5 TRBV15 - CATSRRVGTGAVLETQYF TGTGCCACCAGCAGACGAGTGGGGACAGGGGCTGTTTTGGAGACCCAGTACTTC
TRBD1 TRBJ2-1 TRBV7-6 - CASSDRGREGQFF TGTGCCAGCAGCGACAGGGGTCGTGAGGGGCAGTTCTTC
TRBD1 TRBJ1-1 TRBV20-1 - CSAAQGASTEAFF TGCAGTGCTGCACAGGGGGCAAGCACTGAAGCTTTCTTT
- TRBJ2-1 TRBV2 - CASKRGDGNEQFF TGTGCCAGCAAAAGGGGGGACGGCAATGAGCAGTTCTTC
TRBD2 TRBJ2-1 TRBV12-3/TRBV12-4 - CASSLVLAGIPYNEQFF TGTGCCAGCAGTTTAGTCCTAGCGGGGATACCCTACAATGAGCAGTTCTTC
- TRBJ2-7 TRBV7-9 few CASSLAWPYEQYF TGTGCCAGCAGCTTAGCATGGCCCTACGAGCAGTACTTC
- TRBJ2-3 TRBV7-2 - CASSRSTDTQYF TGTGCCAGCAGCAGATCCACGGATACGCAGTATTTT
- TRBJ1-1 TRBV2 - CASLFSMNTEAFF TGTGCCAGCTTATTCTCCATGAACACTGAAGCTTTCTTT
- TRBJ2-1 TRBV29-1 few CSVIQGFLSYNEQFF TGCAGCGTGATACAGGGTTTCTTGTCATACAATGAGCAGTTCTTC
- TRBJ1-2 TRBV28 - CASRSGTPTYGYTF TGTGCCAGCAGGAGCGGGACACCCACCTATGGCTACACCTTC
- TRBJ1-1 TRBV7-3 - CASSISGQPNTEAFF TGTGCCAGCAGCATATCGGGACAACCGAACACTGAAGCTTTCTTT
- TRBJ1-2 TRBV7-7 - CASSSREGGAAGYTF TGTGCCAGCAGCTCCCGGGAGGGGGGGGCAGCTGGCTACACCTTC
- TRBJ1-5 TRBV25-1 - CASSGTGSGNQPQHF TGTGCCAGCAGTGGTACAGGGTCTGGGAATCAGCCCCAGCATTTT
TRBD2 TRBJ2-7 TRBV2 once CASSEFQRGVGEQYF TGTGCCAGCAGTGAATTCCAGCGGGGGGTTGGCGAGCAGTACTTC
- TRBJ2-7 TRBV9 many CASSATGTPILEQYF TGTGCCAGCAGCGCTACCGGGACCCCAATCTTAGAGCAGTACTTC
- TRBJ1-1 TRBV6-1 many CASSEARLPGPEAFF TGTGCCAGCAGTGAAGCCCGGCTGCCGGGGCCTGAAGCTTTCTTT
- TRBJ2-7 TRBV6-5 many CASGTYEQYF TGTGCCAGTGGGACGTACGAGCAGTACTTC
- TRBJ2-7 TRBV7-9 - CASWDEQYF TGTGCCAGTTGGGACGAGCAGTACTTC
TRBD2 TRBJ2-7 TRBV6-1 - CASSLAGNPFEQYF TGTGCCAGCAGTTTAGCGGGTAATCCCTTCGAGCAGTACTTC
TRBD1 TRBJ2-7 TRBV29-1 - CSVDLTGEGEQYF TGCAGCGTTGACCTGACAGGGGAAGGCGAGCAGTACTTC
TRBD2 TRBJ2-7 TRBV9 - CANSGGLAYEQYF TGTGCCAACAGCGGGGGACTAGCCTACGAGCAGTACTTC
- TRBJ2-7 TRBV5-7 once CASSSTVPYERYF TGTGCCAGCAGCTCGACAGTCCCGTACGAGCGGTACTTC
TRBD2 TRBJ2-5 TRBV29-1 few CSVEGTSGSMGETQYF TGCAGCGTGGAGGGGACTAGCGGGAGCATGGGGGAGACCCAGTACTTC
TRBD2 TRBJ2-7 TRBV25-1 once CASSKGLAGSYEQYF TGTGCCAGCAGCAAGGGACTAGCGGGGTCCTACGAGCAGTACTTC
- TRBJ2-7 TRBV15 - CATGRGTTYEQYF TGTGCCACCGGCAGGGGCACTACCTACGAGCAGTACTTC
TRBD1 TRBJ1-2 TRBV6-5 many CASSYSRDSNYGYTF TGTGCCAGCAGTTACTCTCGGGACAGCAACTATGGCTACACCTTC